This T cell receptor (beta chain) emerged from a study of T cell responses to AZD1222 COVID-19 vaccine. Overall study results and limits: At 160-218 and 743-854, vaccine-associated CD4 TCRs were dominant, and they spanned spike.

Doses given second, at about 4 or about 12 weeks, were pooled. Trimming removed 7 bases at V and 2 bases at J, with 21 bases between. CDR1 is SNHLY and CDR2 is FYNNEI in the germline V gene. This CDR3 has 16 residues. Sequencing was performed with immunoSEQ multiplex PCR; in TCRdb, only in-frame clones are kept and a portion is missing. In the table there are under 95,000 clones, around 88% of which are singletons. A note on this clone: Its target is unknown.

Here the sequenced sample was peripheral blood, taken 28 days after the second AZD1222 dose. The V and J genes are TRBV2 and TRBJ2-7; possibly TRBD1 or TRBD2 for D (7 bases each). The clonotype was recovered from an adult who received the AZD1222 COVID-19 vaccine. The CDR3: CASKPNSAGGAYEQYF. In DNA, the CDR3 is TGTGCCAGCAAACCAAATTCGGCAGGGGGGGCCTACGAGCAGTACTTC.